Below are 32 T cell receptor beta chains sequenced from a single sample in a study of human T cells and chemical hapten exposure. Sample time point: patch test 2, 6 weeks after DPC sensitization. Treatment of the sample: therapeutic diphenylcyclopropenone sensitization with weekly scalp DPC. TCRdb analysed the RACE reads with MiXCR anew, one entry per CDR3 protein. This repertoire shows about 96,000 distinct CDR3 sequences, about 9.3% found once; its top ten account for 2% to 2.5%. This specimen consisted of whole blood, obtained in connection with sensitization to the hapten diphenylcyclopropenone (DPC). The receptors stem from a woman between 35 and 50 years old with alopecia areata. Some clones in this sample may be carry-over from other donors' samples.

The V and J genes are TRBV18 and TRBJ2-2; D perhaps matches TRBD2 (5 bases). The germline V gene encodes CDR1 KGHSH and CDR2 LQKENI. Deletions cut 2 bases from V and 6 bases from J, with 16 bases between. The CDR3 contains 16 residues. CDR3 sequence reads: CASSPLGRREAGELFF. Here the CDR3 DNA reads TGTGCCAGCTCACCATTGGGCAGACGGGAAGCCGGGGAGCTGTTTTTT.

Ten or more counts support this clonotype. This chain uses TRBV6-2 or TRBV6-3 with TRBJ2-2; D remains unclear. V lost 5 bases to trimming and J lost 7 bases, with 8 bases between them. Looked up from germline, CDR1 is MNHEY and CDR2 is SVGEGT. This CDR3 region has 12 residues. In nucleotides, the CDR3 is TGTGCCAGCAGTAAAGAGGTCGGGGAGCTGTTTTTT. Translated, it gives CASSKEVGELFF.

Only a few counts were recorded for this clonotype. The DNA for the CDR3 is TGCAGTGCTAGAGATCCTAGCGGAAGAATAGATACGCAGTATTTT. Translated, it gives CSARDPSGRIDTQYF. This rearrangement joins TRBV20-1 to TRBJ2-3, with TRBD2 matching 7 bases. The CDR3 sequence is 15 residues long. Germline loops: CDR1 DFQATT, CDR2 SNEGSKA (reference sequence). V trimming: 0 bases; J trimming: 5 bases; junction bases outside the gene matches: 8.

The rearrangement joins TRBV20-1 to TRBJ2-7, with 9 bases identical to TRBD1. The CDR3 totals 13 residues. Per germline, CDR1 DFQATT and CDR2 SNEGSKA (reference sequence). V shed 5 bases, J shed 4 bases, and the junction held 6 bases outside the gene matches. CDR3 protein: CSALQGAGYEQYF. The CDR3, as DNA: TGCAGTGCTTTACAGGGGGCGGGATACGAGCAGTACTTC.

In this sample, this clonotype turned up many times. The rearrangement uses TRBV6-2 or TRBV6-3 and TRBJ2-7, with 9 bases aligning to TRBD2. The CDR3 is 16 residues long. The V and J ends lost 4 bases and 7 bases, in that order; junction bases with no gene match: 14. In germline, CDR1 is MNHEY, CDR2 SVGEGT. The CDR3 sequence: CASSSPSVSGGPEQYF. The CDR3 DNA reads TGTGCCAGCAGTTCTCCTTCGGTTAGCGGGGGCCCGGAGCAGTACTTC.

The chain has TRBV9 and TRBJ2-1; 9 positions match TRBD2. J was trimmed by 6 bases and V by 4 bases; bases with no gene match: 5. The CDR3 totals 14 residues. The germline CDR1 and CDR2 sequences are SGDLS and YYNGEE. The CDR3 region has the DNA TGTGCCAGCAGCTCGCAGGGACTAGCCAATGAGCAGTTCTTC. Protein product: CASSSQGLANEQFF.

As to this clonotype: This may arise from a read error, as a much more abundant clone is one base away. The genes are TRBV27 and TRBJ2-1; 14 positions match TRBD2. Germline V gene lookup returns CDR1 MNHEY and CDR2 SMNVEV (reference sequence). The CDR3 sequence is 15 residues long. The junction had 8 bases not matched to a gene; V was cut back by 7 bases and J by 9 bases. The CDR3 loop is CASTGLAGGGIEQFF. CDR3 DNA: TGTGCCAGCACCGGACTAGCGGGAGGAGGAATTGAGCAGTTCTTC.

This clonotype was seen only a few times. This CDR3 reads CSARDPDREQSYEQYF. CDR3 coding DNA: TGCAGTGCTAGAGACCCTGACAGGGAACAGAGTTACGAGCAGTACTTC. This sequence joins TRBV20-1 and TRBJ2-7; 7 bases agree with TRBD1. CDR1 is DFQATT, CDR2 SNEGSKA, per germline (reference sequence). The CDR3 is 16 amino acids. V lost 0 bases to trimming and J lost 4 bases; unmatched junction nucleotides: 12.

This clonotype occurred a few times. The chain carries TRBV14 and TRBJ1-1; D might be TRBD1 (5 bases). This CDR3 contains 16 residues. The germline gives CDR1 SGHDN, CDR2 FVKESK. Trimming removed 0 bases from V and 5 bases from J, with 16 bases in between. The CDR3 sequence is CASSQESRGRRTEAFF. The CDR3, as DNA: TGTGCCAGCAGCCAAGAGAGTCGGGGGAGGAGGACTGAAGCTTTCTTT.

At least ten counts were recorded for this clonotype. V is TRBV29-1 and J is TRBJ2-5; D is undetermined. The CDR3 covers 15 residues. Germline V gene sequence: CDR1 SQVTM, CDR2 ANQGSEA. The V and J ends lost 0 bases and 5 bases respectively, with 16 bases between them. The CDR3 spells CSVEDRARGIETQYF. DNA of the CDR3: TGCAGCGTTGAAGATCGTGCTCGCGGAATCGAGACCCAGTACTTC.

The chain joins TRBV30 to TRBJ2-7; no definite D call. Germline V gives CDR1 GTSNPN, CDR2 SVGIG (reference sequence). Trimming took 5 bases from V and 3 from J, leaving 17 bases between them. This CDR3 region has 14 residues. Here the CDR3 reads CAWGPGRQLYEQYF. CDR3 in DNA: TGTGCCTGGGGACCGGGCAGACAACTCTACGAGCAGTACTTC.

This clonotype was seen at least ten times. The CDR3 DNA reads as TGTGCCAGCAGCTCGACTAGCGGGATGTACGAGCAGTACTTC. Amino acids: CASSSTSGMYEQYF. This rearrangement joins TRBV7-9 to TRBJ2-7, with 11 bases aligning to TRBD2. The CDR3 runs to 14 residues. V lost 4 bases, J lost 4 bases, and 3 bases stayed unmatched. The germline V gene has CDR1 SEHNR and CDR2 FQNEAQ (reference sequence).

This clonotype was seen a handful of times. In DNA form, the CDR3 reads TGTGCCAGCTCACCACCCGTGACGGAGGGAATTACTGAAGCTTTCTTT. It codes for CASSPPVTEGITEAFF. This sequence joins TRBV18 and TRBJ1-1, with D unclear. V was pared by 0 bases and J by 5 bases, with 16 bases between. The germline gives CDR1 KGHSH, CDR2 LQKENI. The CDR3 loop spans 16 amino acids.

Ten or more counts support this clonotype. The chain is built from TRBV7-3 and TRBJ2-1; D perhaps matches TRBD1 (6 bases). V was clipped by 0 bases and J by 9 bases, with 9 bases between them. Germline values: CDR1 SGHTA, CDR2 FQGTGA. This CDR3 has 13 residues. The CDR3 loop is CASSLTGATEQFF. CDR3 coding DNA: TGTGCCAGCAGCTTAACGGGGGCGACTGAGCAGTTCTTC.

This clonotype was observed a few times. The chain combines TRBV28 with TRBJ2-3; 8 nucleotides agree with TRBD2. The CDR3 consists of 14 residues. V was clipped by 3 bases and J by 9 bases; unmatched bases: 8. The germline V gene has CDR1 MDHEN and CDR2 SYDVKM. The CDR3 bases are TGTGCCAGCAGTTTGCAGGCGGCGGGAGGCACGCAGTATTTT. It specifies CASSLQAAGGTQYF.

The table lists this clonotype with a few counts. V usage is TRBV12-3 or TRBV12-4 and J usage is TRBJ1-6; possibly TRBD1 for D (6 bases). This CDR3 region has 11 residues. Trimming took 5 bases from V and 15 from J, leaving 11 bases between them. The CDR3 DNA reads as TGTGCCAGCAGTACCAGGGGCTACCTCCACTTT. Translated: CASSTRGYLHF.

This clonotype came up many times. The genes are TRBV10-3 and TRBJ1-4; D might be TRBD1 (5 bases). The germline V gene has CDR1 ENHRY and CDR2 SYGVKD. Trimming shortened V by 4 bases and J by 8 bases, and 14 bases separated the two germline ends. This CDR3 region has 14 residues. The CDR3 loop is CAISAGGQGEKLFF. CDR3 nucleotide sequence: TGTGCCATCAGTGCGGGAGGGCAGGGCGAAAAACTGTTTTTT.

This clonotype was recorded at least ten times. The rearrangement links TRBV6-7 to TRBJ2-7; D gene uncertain. TRBV6-7 is known as an ORF, though its function is uncertain. V lost 4 bases, J lost 3 bases, and 19 bases lay in between. The CDR3 sequence is 16 residues long. CDR3 sequence: CASSCPVAVAIYEQYF. As DNA, the CDR3 is TGTGCCAGCAGTTGCCCCGTAGCAGTAGCCATCTACGAGCAGTACTTC.

This clonotype was detected a few times. This rearrangement joins TRBV7-2 to TRBJ1-1; D is unresolved. Trimming took off 2 bases at V and 5 bases at J, with 15 bases between the two ends. Germline V gene data show CDR1 as SGHTA and CDR2 as FQGNSA. This CDR3 has 15 residues. CDR3 loop: CASSLHEQVGTEAFF. DNA for the CDR3: TGTGCCAGCAGCTTACACGAGCAGGTCGGGACTGAAGCTTTCTTT.

V is TRBV19 and J is TRBJ2-2, with 7 bases that match TRBD1. This CDR3 contains 16 residues. CDR1 is LNHDA, CDR2 SQIVND, per germline (reference sequence). V was clipped by 5 bases and J by 0 bases; unmatched bases: 6. CDR3 protein: CASSLRDRPNTGELFF. The CDR3, as DNA: TGTGCCAGTAGTCTACGGGACAGACCGAACACCGGGGAGCTGTTTTTT.

The chain recombines TRBV20-1 with TRBJ2-1, with 13 bases aligning to TRBD2. Trimming removed 2 bases from V and 7 bases from J; junction bases left unmatched: 14. Per the germline V gene, CDR1 is DFQATT and CDR2 is SNEGSKA (reference sequence). The CDR3 runs to 18 residues. In nucleotides, the CDR3 is TGCAGTGCTAGACAGGGACAGGCGGGACTAGCGGGACGGAATGAGCAGTTCTTC. It translates to CSARQGQAGLAGRNEQFF.

This clonotype occurred a few times. The CDR3, as DNA: TGTGCCAGCGGACCCGACTCTGGGGCCAACGTCCTGACTTTC. Translated: CASGPDSGANVLTF. The chain combines TRBV12-3 or TRBV12-4 with TRBJ2-6, with D uncertain. V was trimmed by 8 bases and J by 0 bases, leaving 8 bases between them. There are 14 residues in the CDR3.

This clonotype showed up just a few times. The V call is TRBV20-1, the J call TRBJ2-7, with 10 bases aligning to TRBD2. Germline V gives CDR1 DFQATT, CDR2 SNEGSKA (reference sequence). The CDR3 length is 14 residues. The trim removed 3 bases at V and 6 bases at J, leaving 8 bases unmatched. In DNA, the CDR3 is TGCAGTGCTAGTTGGCTAGCGGGAGAGGGCGAGCAGTACTTC. Its translation: CSASWLAGEGEQYF.

The rearrangement uses TRBV6-5 and TRBJ2-4, with 8 bases identical to TRBD2. The V segment lost 6 bases and the J segment 5 bases; nucleotides outside the gene matches: 3. The CDR3 has 13 amino acids. Germline CDR1 MNHEY, CDR2 SVGAGI. This CDR3 reads CASSSGGENIQYF. Here the CDR3 DNA reads TGTGCCAGCAGCTCGGGAGGGGAAAACATTCAGTACTTC.

V and J are TRBV5-4 and TRBJ2-1; TRBD2 matches 14 bases. Germline loops: CDR1 SGHNT, CDR2 YYREEE (reference sequence). The CDR3 is made up of 15 amino acids. V gave up 4 bases and J gave up 9 bases; unmatched junction bases: 6. The CDR3 DNA is TGTGCCAGCAGCCGAAGACTAGCGGGAGGGATTGAGCAGTTCTTC. It yields the protein CASSRRLAGGIEQFF.

Ten or more counts support this clonotype. The chain employs TRBV7-8 and TRBJ2-7; a weak D match, TRBD1 (5 bases). V was trimmed by 2 bases and J by 0 bases, leaving 11 bases between them. Per the germline V gene, CDR1 is SGHVS and CDR2 is FQNEAQ. The CDR3 runs 15 residues. The CDR3 is CASSLSQGASYEQYF. The CDR3, as DNA: TGTGCCAGCAGCTTATCGCAGGGTGCCTCCTACGAGCAGTACTTC.

The CDR3 bases are TGTGCCAGCAGTTCACAGGGAAACGGGGAGCTGTTTTTT. Amino acid sequence: CASSSQGNGELFF. The chain employs TRBV28 and TRBJ2-2; D is perhaps TRBD1 (6 bases). V lost 4 bases to trimming and J lost 7 bases, with 10 bases between them. The CDR3 runs 13 residues. Germline V gene data show CDR1 as MDHEN and CDR2 as SYDVKM.

This clonotype was detected only a few times. DNA for the CDR3: TGTGCCAGCAGTCCCTGGACAGGGCTGGAGACCCAGTACTTC. It encodes CASSPWTGLETQYF. This chain links TRBV28 with TRBJ2-5; 8 bases are shared with TRBD1. The CDR3 has 14 residues. The J segment lost 5 bases and the V segment lost 5 bases, leaving 7 bases of the junction unmatched. Per germline, CDR1 MDHEN and CDR2 SYDVKM.

This clonotype appeared many times. This chain connects TRBV7-6 to TRBJ2-1; no reliable D call. The germline V gene has CDR1 SGHVS and CDR2 FNYEAQ. This CDR3 has 13 residues. Trimming stripped 1 base from V and 5 bases from J, with 6 bases between. The CDR3 coding sequence is TGTGCCAGCAGCTTAGGACGGAACAATGAGCAGTTCTTC. As protein: CASSLGRNNEQFF.

This clonotype was recorded at least ten times. V usage is TRBV28 and J usage is TRBJ2-5, with a weak D call TRBD1 (6 bases). Germline V gives CDR1 MDHEN, CDR2 SYDVKM. The CDR3 is 14 amino acids. V was shortened by 4 bases and J by 3 bases, with 12 bases between the two germline ends. For the CDR3, the DNA is TGTGCCAGCAGTTACAGGGAAGTAAAAGAGACCCAGTACTTC. It encodes CASSYREVKETQYF.

J is TRBJ1-4 and V is TRBV5-4, with D possibly TRBD1 on 6 matching bases. This CDR3 has 14 amino acids. Germline values: CDR1 SGHNT, CDR2 YYREEE (reference sequence). Trimming took 4 bases from V and 6 from J, leaving 13 bases between them. The CDR3: CASSQQGGDEKLFF. Here the CDR3 DNA reads TGTGCCAGCAGCCAACAGGGCGGGGATGAAAAACTGTTTTTT.

This clonotype was seen ten or more times. The V and J genes are TRBV18 and TRBJ2-5; D gene ambiguous. Per the germline V gene, CDR1 is KGHSH and CDR2 is LQKENI. The CDR3 has 18 amino acids. Trimming took 0 bases from V and 2 from J, leaving 19 bases between them. CDR3 in DNA: TGTGCCAGCTCACCACCTTTCGACGCTCTCGGAATTCAAGAGACCCAGTACTTC. Translated, it gives CASSPPFDALGIQETQYF.